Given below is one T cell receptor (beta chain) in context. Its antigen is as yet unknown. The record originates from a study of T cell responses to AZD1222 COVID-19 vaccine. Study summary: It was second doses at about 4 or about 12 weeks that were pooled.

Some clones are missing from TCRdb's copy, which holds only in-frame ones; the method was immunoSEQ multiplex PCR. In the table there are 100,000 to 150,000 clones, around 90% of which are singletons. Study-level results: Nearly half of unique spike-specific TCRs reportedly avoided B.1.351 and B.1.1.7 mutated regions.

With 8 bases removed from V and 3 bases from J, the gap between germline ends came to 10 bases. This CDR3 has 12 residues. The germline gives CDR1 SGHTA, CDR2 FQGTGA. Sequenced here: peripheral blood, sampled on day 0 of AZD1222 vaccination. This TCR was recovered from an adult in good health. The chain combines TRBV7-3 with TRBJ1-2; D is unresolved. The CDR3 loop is CASGTRDYGYTF. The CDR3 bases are TGTGCCAGCGGCACCCGGGACTATGGCTACACCTTC.